The 15 T cell receptor beta chains below all came from one sample that was sequenced in a study of cytomegalovirus exposure and HLA in healthy donors. 60 Vbeta and 13 Jbeta primers were used in PCR. Assay used: immunoSEQ multiplex PCR; TCRdb lists only in-frame clones, some missing. Here the sample spans fewer than 110,000 clones, around 85% being singletons. Sequencing was carried out using PBMCs. The receptors were sampled from a man in his thirties or forties in good health and CMV-seronegative.

V and J are TRBV9 and TRBJ1-6; D may be TRBD1 (5 bases). In germline, CDR1 is SGDLS, CDR2 YYNGEE. This CDR3 region has 16 residues. Trimming cost V 2 bases and J 7 bases, with 16 bases left between them. The CDR3 spells CASSVSSTPGNSPLHF. For the CDR3, the DNA is TGTGCCAGCAGCGTTTCTTCCACCCCAGGGAATTCACCCCTCCACTTT.

The V call is TRBV5-1, the J call TRBJ2-5; D is possibly TRBD1 (6 bases). The CDR3 is 15 residues long. The germline V gene has CDR1 SGHRS and CDR2 YFSETQ. V was pared by 4 bases and J by 5 bases, with 18 bases between. The DNA of the CDR3 is TGCGCCAGCAGCAACCGTGCAGGGGCTCTTGAGACCCAGTACTTC. Protein sequence: CASSNRAGALETQYF.

The chain joins TRBV4-1 to TRBJ2-3; 9 positions match TRBD2. The length of the CDR3 is 16 residues. V lost 0 bases to trimming and J lost 5 bases; unmatched junction nucleotides: 6. Germline CDR1 reads MGHRA; CDR2 reads YSYEKL. CDR3 sequence reads: CASSQDGGGAGDTQYF. DNA for the CDR3: TGCGCCAGCAGCCAAGATGGCGGGGGGGCTGGAGATACGCAGTATTTT.

The chain has TRBV7-8 and TRBJ1-3; D is unresolved. This CDR3 comprises 12 residues. Trimming pared 8 bases from V and 0 bases from J, leaving 5 bases between. CDR1 and CDR2 (germline): SGHVS, FQNEAQ. CDR3 amino acids: CASGSSGNTIYF. In nucleotides, the CDR3 is TGTGCCAGCGGGAGCTCTGGAAACACCATATATTTT.

The chain is built from TRBV7-9 and TRBJ2-1; 8 bases match TRBD1. Germline trimming cut 3 bases from V and 5 bases from J; bases unmatched to any gene: 3. The CDR3 totals 14 residues. Germline loops: CDR1 SEHNR, CDR2 FQNEAQ (reference sequence). CDR3 nucleotide sequence: TGTGCCAGCAGCTTGGGACAGGCCCACAATGAGCAGTTCTTC. This sequence encodes CASSLGQAHNEQFF.

The rearrangement uses TRBV28 and TRBJ1-2; D is perhaps TRBD1 (6 bases). V dropped 4 bases and J dropped 4 bases, with 10 bases sitting between them. Germline V CDR1 and CDR2: MDHEN, SYDVKM. CDR3 length equals 13 residues. CDR3 in amino acids: CASSWDTVYGYTF. DNA for the CDR3: TGTGCCAGCAGTTGGGACACCGTCTATGGCTACACCTTC.

The chain uses TRBV7-3 and TRBJ2-1; D is unresolved. Germline lookup yields CDR1 SGHTA and CDR2 FQGTGA. The CDR3 totals 12 residues. V shed 1 base and J shed 7 bases, with 5 bases lying between them. CDR3 DNA sequence: TGTGCCAGCAGCTTAAGCGTGAATGAGCAGTTCTTC. It translates to CASSLSVNEQFF.

The chain links TRBV30 to TRBJ1-5; D is undetermined. The CDR3 covers 14 residues. Germline V gives CDR1 GTSNPN, CDR2 SVGIG (reference sequence). The V gene lost 1 base and the J gene lost 2 bases, with 9 bases spanning the gap. DNA of the CDR3: TGTGCCTGGAGTGCCCTCGGGGGCAATCAGCCCCAGCATTTT. The encoded protein is CAWSALGGNQPQHF.

The chain is built from TRBV2 and TRBJ2-2, with D perhaps matching TRBD1 (5 bases). This CDR3 comprises 19 residues. V was clipped by 9 bases and J by 0 bases, with 26 bases between them. In germline, CDR1 is SNHLY, CDR2 FYNNEI. The CDR3 reads CASLMTANAYYANTGELFF. The CDR3 DNA is TGTGCCAGTTTGATGACAGCCAATGCATATTACGCGAACACCGGGGAGCTGTTTTTT.

The chain combines TRBV27 with TRBJ2-7, with D possibly being TRBD2 (7 bases). CDR1 MNHEY and CDR2 SMNVEV come from the germline V gene (reference sequence). Trimming took 7 bases from V and 2 from J, leaving 18 bases between them. There are 15 residues in the CDR3. The chain's CDR3 is CASILTVGGPYEQYF. The DNA for the CDR3 is TGTGCCAGCATCCTGACGGTCGGGGGGCCCTACGAGCAGTACTTC.

The V and J genes are TRBV27 and TRBJ1-2; D is undetermined. CDR3 size: 13 residues. The germline gives CDR1 MNHEY, CDR2 SMNVEV (reference sequence). V was shortened by 4 bases and J by 3 bases, with 9 bases between the two germline ends. CDR3 residues: CASSSRRDYGYTF. The CDR3 DNA sequence: TGTGCCAGCAGTTCCCGACGGGACTATGGCTACACCTTC.

To note about this clone: This CDR3 is also generated by other DNA sequences in the sample. V is TRBV28 and J is TRBJ2-5, with TRBD2 identical over 13 bases. CDR3 length: 15 amino acids. Germline values: CDR1 MDHEN, CDR2 SYDVKM. Germline trimming cut 5 bases from V and 4 bases from J; bases unmatched to any gene: 4. The CDR3 region is CASSLGLAGVETQYF. In nucleotides, the CDR3 is TGTGCCAGCAGTCTTGGACTAGCGGGAGTAGAGACCCAGTACTTC.

J is TRBJ2-2 and V is TRBV28; maybe TRBD2 (5 bases). From germline, CDR1 is MDHEN and CDR2 SYDVKM. V lost 3 bases and J 8 bases, leaving 10 bases between the germline ends. The CDR3 spans 13 residues. The CDR3 nucleotides read TGTGCCAGCAGTTTCGGGGTTAGGGGGGAGCTGTTTTTT. Translation: CASSFGVRGELFF.

V and J are TRBV30 and TRBJ2-1; 11 bases line up with TRBD2. The CDR3 totals 15 residues. Trimming at V came to 5 bases and at J to 2 bases, leaving 5 bases not matched to a gene. Germline CDR1 and CDR2: GTSNPN and SVGIG (reference sequence). The CDR3 loop reads CAWVKTSGTYNEQFF. The CDR3 DNA reads TGTGCCTGGGTTAAGACTAGCGGGACCTACAATGAGCAGTTCTTC. The full variable domain, with the rest looked up from reference TRBV30 and TRBJ2-1, is SQTIHQWPATLVQPVGSPLSLECTVEGTSNPNLYWYRQAAGRGLQLLFYSVGIGQISSEVPQNLSASRPQDRQFILSSKKLLLSDSGFYLCAWVKTSGTYNEQFFGPGTRLTVL.

The rearrangement links TRBV27 to TRBJ1-1, with D possibly matching TRBD1 (6 bases). The CDR3 consists of 14 residues. Germline V gene data show CDR1 as MNHEY and CDR2 as SMNVEV (reference sequence). V lost 5 bases to trimming and J lost 3 bases, with 13 bases between them. In nucleotides, the CDR3 is TGTGCCAGCAGTGCCAATACAGGGTACACTGAAGCTTTCTTT. It yields the protein CASSANTGYTEAFF.